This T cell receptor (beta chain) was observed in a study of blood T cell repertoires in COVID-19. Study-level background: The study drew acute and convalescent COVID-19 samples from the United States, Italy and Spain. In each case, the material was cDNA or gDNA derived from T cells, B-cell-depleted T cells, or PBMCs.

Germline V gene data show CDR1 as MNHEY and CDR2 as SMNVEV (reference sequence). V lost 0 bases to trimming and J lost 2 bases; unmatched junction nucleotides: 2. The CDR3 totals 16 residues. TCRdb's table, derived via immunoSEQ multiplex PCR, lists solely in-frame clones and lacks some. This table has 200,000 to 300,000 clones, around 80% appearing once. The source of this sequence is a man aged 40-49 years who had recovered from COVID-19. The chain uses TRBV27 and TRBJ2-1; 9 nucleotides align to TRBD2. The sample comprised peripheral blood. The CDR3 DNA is TGTGCCAGCAGTTTATCGCGCGGGAGGGCCTACAATGAGCAGTTCTTC. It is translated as CASSLSRGRAYNEQFF.